The clone carrying this T cell receptor beta chain showed up just a few times. The antigen is unknown. This record belongs to a study of identical twins. Points from the study as a whole: Insertion counts were lower in abundant cord blood beta clonotypes, a trend that memory repertoires did not show. Twin-shared out-of-frame alpha sequences showed excess low generation probability. Models underestimated how often monozygotic twins shared out-of-frame TCR alpha.

The CDR3 contains 11 residues. Trimming pared 6 bases from V and 2 bases from J, leaving 5 bases between. Germline CDR1 and CDR2: MNHEY and SMNVEV (reference sequence). TCRdb analysed the 5' RACE reads with MiXCR anew, one entry per CDR3 protein. The table has approximately 410,000 distinct CDR3 sequences, approximately 17% seen once; the top ten hold approximately 12%. Each donor (without exception) was a healthy Caucasian. The chain has TRBV27 and TRBJ2-7; D gene unclear. The sequenced sample consisted of naive T cells sorted from blood. This TCR was sampled from a man aged 50 to 59 in good health. CDR3 in amino acids: CASRVTYEQYF. For the CDR3, the DNA is TGTGCCAGCAGGGTTACCTACGAGCAGTACTTC.